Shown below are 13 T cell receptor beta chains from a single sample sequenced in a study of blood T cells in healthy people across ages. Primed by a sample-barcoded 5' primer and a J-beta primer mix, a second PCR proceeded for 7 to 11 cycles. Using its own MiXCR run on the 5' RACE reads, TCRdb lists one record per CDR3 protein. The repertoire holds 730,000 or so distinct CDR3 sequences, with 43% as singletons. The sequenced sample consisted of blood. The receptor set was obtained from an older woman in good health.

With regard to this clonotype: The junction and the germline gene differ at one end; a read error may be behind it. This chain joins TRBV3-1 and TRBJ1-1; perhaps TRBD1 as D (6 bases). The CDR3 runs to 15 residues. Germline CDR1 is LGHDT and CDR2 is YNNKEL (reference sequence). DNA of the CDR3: TGTGCCAGCAGCCAGCAGGGGACCATGAACATTGAAGCTTTCTTT. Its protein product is CASSQQGTMNIEAFF.

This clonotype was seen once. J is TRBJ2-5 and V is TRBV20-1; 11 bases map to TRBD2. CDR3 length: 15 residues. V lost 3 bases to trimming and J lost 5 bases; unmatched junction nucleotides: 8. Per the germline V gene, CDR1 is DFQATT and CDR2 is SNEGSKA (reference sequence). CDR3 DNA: TGCAGTGCTAGGGTACTAGCGGGAGTAGGGGAGACCCAGTACTTC. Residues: CSARVLAGVGETQYF.

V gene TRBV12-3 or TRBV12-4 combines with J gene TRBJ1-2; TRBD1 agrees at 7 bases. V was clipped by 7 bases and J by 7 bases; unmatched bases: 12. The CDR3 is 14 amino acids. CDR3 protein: CASNSQTGMSGYTF. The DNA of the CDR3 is TGTGCCAGCAATAGCCAGACAGGGATGTCTGGCTACACCTTC.

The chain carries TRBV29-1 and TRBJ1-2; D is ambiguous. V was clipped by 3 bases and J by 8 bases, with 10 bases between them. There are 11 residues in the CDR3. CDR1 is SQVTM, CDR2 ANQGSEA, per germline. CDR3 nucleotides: TGCAGCGTTGATTGGGGTACGGGCTACACCTTC. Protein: CSVDWGTGYTF.

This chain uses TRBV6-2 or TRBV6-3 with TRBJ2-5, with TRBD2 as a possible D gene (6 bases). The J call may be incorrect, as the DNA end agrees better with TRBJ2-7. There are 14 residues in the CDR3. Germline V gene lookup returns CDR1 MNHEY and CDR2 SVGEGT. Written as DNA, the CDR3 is TGTGCCAGCAGCCCCGGTGGAGGGACCTACGAGCAGTACTTC. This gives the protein CASSPGGGTYEQYF.

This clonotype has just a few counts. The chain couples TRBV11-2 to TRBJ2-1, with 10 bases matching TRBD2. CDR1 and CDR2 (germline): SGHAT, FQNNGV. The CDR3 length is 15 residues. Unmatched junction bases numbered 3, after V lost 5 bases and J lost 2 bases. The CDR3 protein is CASSLAGVTYNEQFF. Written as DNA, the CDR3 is TGTGCCAGCAGCCTAGCGGGAGTTACCTACAATGAGCAGTTCTTC.

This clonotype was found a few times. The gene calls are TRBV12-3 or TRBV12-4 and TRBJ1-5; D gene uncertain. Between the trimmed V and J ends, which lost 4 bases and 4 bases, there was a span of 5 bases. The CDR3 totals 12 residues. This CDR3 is CASSSWNQPQHF. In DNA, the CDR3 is TGTGCCAGCAGTTCCTGGAATCAGCCCCAGCATTTT.

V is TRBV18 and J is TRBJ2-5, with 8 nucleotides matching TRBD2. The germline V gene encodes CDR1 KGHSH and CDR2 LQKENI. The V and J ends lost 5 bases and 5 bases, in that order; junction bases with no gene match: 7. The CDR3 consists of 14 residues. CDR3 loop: CASSSSGGEETQYF. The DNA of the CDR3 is TGTGCCAGCTCATCCAGCGGGGGCGAGGAGACCCAGTACTTC. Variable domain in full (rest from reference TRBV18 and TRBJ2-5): NAGVMQNPRHLVRRRGQEARLRCSPMKGHSHVYWYRQLPEEGLKFMVYLQKENIIDESGMPKERFSAEFPKEGPSILRIQQVVRGDSAAYFCASSSSGGEETQYFGPGTRLLVL.

The CDR3 region has the DNA TGCGCCAGCAGCTTGGCGGGCGGGGGGGCCTACAATGAGCAGTTCTTC. Protein product: CASSLAGGGAYNEQFF. The chain combines TRBV5-1 with TRBJ2-1; 9 bases line up with TRBD2. The junction had 3 bases not matched to a gene; V was cut back by 0 bases and J by 2 bases. Germline values: CDR1 SGHRS, CDR2 YFSETQ. The CDR3 length is 16 residues.

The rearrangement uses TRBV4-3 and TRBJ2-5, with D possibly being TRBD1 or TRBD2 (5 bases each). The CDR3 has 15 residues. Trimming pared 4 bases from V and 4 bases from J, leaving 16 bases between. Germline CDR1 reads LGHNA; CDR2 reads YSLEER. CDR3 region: CASSRDLWGGETQYF. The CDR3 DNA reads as TGCGCCAGCAGCCGGGACCTTTGGGGTGGAGAGACCCAGTACTTC.

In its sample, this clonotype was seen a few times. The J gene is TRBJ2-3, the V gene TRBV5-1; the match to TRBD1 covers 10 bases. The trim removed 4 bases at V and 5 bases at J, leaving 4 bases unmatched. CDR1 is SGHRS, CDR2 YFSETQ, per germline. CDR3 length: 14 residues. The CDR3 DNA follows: TGCGCCAGCAGCGTCGACAGGGGGCAAGATACGCAGTATTTT. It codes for CASSVDRGQDTQYF.

As DNA, the CDR3 is TGTGCCAGTAGCCCCTCCACTCTAGCGTATGAGCAGTTCTTC. This codes for CASSPSTLAYEQFF. The chain employs TRBV19 and TRBJ2-1; a weak D match, TRBD2 (6 bases). Trimming left V 6 bases short and J 8 bases short, with 17 bases between. Germline CDR1 LNHDA, CDR2 SQIVND (reference sequence). CDR3 length: 14 residues.

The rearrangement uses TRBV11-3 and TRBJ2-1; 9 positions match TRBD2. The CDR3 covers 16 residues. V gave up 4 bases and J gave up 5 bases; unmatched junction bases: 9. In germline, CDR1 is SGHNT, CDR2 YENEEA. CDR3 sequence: CASSSPSGRSDNEQFF. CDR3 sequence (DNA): TGTGCCAGCAGCTCCCCAAGCGGGAGGAGTGACAATGAGCAGTTCTTC.